One and the same sample provided the 25 T cell receptor beta chains below, sequenced in a study of spatial heterogeneity in lung cancer. One entry per CDR3 protein results from TCRdb running MiXCR on the 5' RACE reads. Altogether around 2,500 distinct CDR3 sequences are present, around 58% being singletons, with the ten largest covering 8.5% to 10%. Noted time point: blood at routine non-recurrence follow-up after resection. Sequenced here: PBMCs, sampled at follow-up. These receptors originate from a female donor with early-stage non-small cell lung cancer.

Concerning this clonotype: Since it is a stray read in a library aimed at alpha chains, this beta chain has a size that is not meaningful. The genes are TRBV6-6 and TRBJ2-1, with 11 bases matching TRBD2. The germline CDR1 and CDR2 sequences are MNHNY and SVGAGI (reference sequence). The CDR3 is 17 amino acids. The trim removed 0 bases at V and 4 bases at J, leaving 5 bases unmatched. The CDR3 protein is CASSYSMVAGGYNEQFF. Written as DNA, the CDR3 is TGTGCCAGCAGTTACTCGATGGTAGCGGGGGGGTACAATGAGCAGTTCTTC.

Worth noting for this clonotype: Found in a library prepared for alpha chains, this beta chain is an off-target read, and its abundance has little meaning. The V call is TRBV5-5, the J call TRBJ2-7; tentatively, D is TRBD2 (6 bases). The CDR3 extends over 13 amino acids. The ends were cut back, 4 bases at V and 3 bases at J, with 11 bases in the middle. Germline V gene sequence: CDR1 SGHKS, CDR2 YYEKEE (reference sequence). Here the CDR3 reads CASSAGGYYEQYF. CDR3 in DNA: TGTGCCAGCAGCGCCGGGGGTTACTACGAGCAGTACTTC.

As regards this clonotype: In a library made to pick up alpha chains, this beta chain is a stray read with a size that means little. V usage is TRBV5-6 and J usage is TRBJ2-3; D is tentatively TRBD1 or TRBD2 (5 bases each). Trimming took 4 bases from V and 4 from J, leaving 7 bases between them. Germline V lookup: CDR1 SGHDT, CDR2 YYEEEE. The CDR3 extends over 12 amino acids. This chain's CDR3 is CASSGGADTQYF. The DNA of the CDR3 is TGTGCCAGCAGCGGGGGTGCAGATACGCAGTATTTT.

As to this clonotype: The library was designed around alpha chains, so this beta chain is a stray read whose abundance carries little weight. The V and J genes are TRBV11-2 and TRBJ2-6; D remains unclear. The CDR3 sequence is 15 residues long. In germline, CDR1 is SGHAT, CDR2 FQNNGV. V was pared by 5 bases and J by 3 bases, with 11 bases between. The CDR3 region is CASSPRSGGANVLTF. DNA of the CDR3: TGTGCCAGCAGCCCTCGAAGTGGTGGGGCCAACGTCCTGACTTTC.

As regards this clonotype: This beta chain was picked up by a library intended for alpha chains and is off target, so its count carries little meaning. The chain carries TRBV11-2 and TRBJ1-2; D ambiguous. This CDR3 is built from 14 residues. Per germline, CDR1 SGHAT and CDR2 FQNNGV. V was pared by 5 bases and J by 2 bases, with 12 bases between. The CDR3 protein is CASSPSGLNYGYTF. The CDR3 coding sequence is TGTGCCAGCAGCCCCTCAGGCCTGAACTATGGCTACACCTTC.

In this sample, this clonotype turned up a few times. Found in a library prepared for alpha chains, this beta chain is an off-target read, and its abundance has little meaning. The gene calls are TRBV5-1 and TRBJ2-4; D is tentatively TRBD1 or TRBD2 (5 bases each). The V gene lost 0 bases and the J gene lost 8 bases, with 12 bases spanning the gap. The CDR3 has 14 residues. The germline gives CDR1 SGHRS, CDR2 YFSETQ. CDR3 coding DNA: TGCGCCAGCAGCTTGGGGGGGATGTTGGACATTCAGTACTTC. Translated, it gives CASSLGGMLDIQYF.

Notes on this clonotype: This beta chain turned up in a library designed for alpha chains; as an off-target read, its abundance says little. This chain joins TRBV19 and TRBJ2-1, with D tentatively TRBD2 (5 bases). CDR3 length equals 14 residues. Trimming removed 7 bases from V and 5 bases from J, with 15 bases in between. Germline values: CDR1 LNHDA, CDR2 SQIVND (reference sequence). The CDR3 region is CASTLGVANNEQFF. CDR3 nucleotides: TGTGCCAGTACCCTCGGGGTGGCCAACAATGAGCAGTTCTTC.

This clonotype was seen a few times. This beta chain is an off-target read within a library intended for alpha chains, so its frequency means little. The rearrangement uses TRBV19 and TRBJ2-2, with 8 bases aligning to TRBD1. The CDR3 runs to 13 residues. Germline-derived CDR1 and CDR2 are LNHDA and SQIVND (reference sequence). The trim removed 4 bases at V and 7 bases at J, leaving 2 bases unmatched. The CDR3 DNA sequence: TGTGCCAGTAGTACCAGGGGGCTCGGGGAGCTGTTTTTT. Residues: CASSTRGLGELFF.

On this clonotype itself: Because the library targeted alpha chains, this beta chain is an off-target read whose size means little. The chain uses TRBV5-1 and TRBJ2-3; 8 bases line up with TRBD1. Germline trimming cut 0 bases from V and 6 bases from J; bases unmatched to any gene: 3. Germline assignment: CDR1 SGHRS and CDR2 YFSETQ. The CDR3 has 14 amino acids. In DNA form, the CDR3 reads TGCGCCAGCAGCTTGGAGTCAGGGGGCGATACGCAGTATTTT. Protein sequence: CASSLESGGDTQYF.

Concerning this clonotype itself: This beta chain is a stray read from a library made for alpha chains; its abundance is not meaningful. This chain joins TRBV25-1 and TRBJ1-1; D unclear. The CDR3 is 15 residues long. V dropped 1 base and J dropped 1 base, with 10 bases sitting between them. The germline V gene has CDR1 MGHDK and CDR2 SYGVNS. The CDR3 DNA sequence: TGTGCCAGCAGTGAATCTGGGGATGGGAACACTGAAGCTTTCTTT. It specifies CASSESGDGNTEAFF.

With regard to this clonotype: Because this beta chain is a stray read in a library intended to capture alpha chains, its abundance should not be given much weight. The J gene is TRBJ1-5, the V gene TRBV5-1; D is possibly TRBD1 (6 bases). This CDR3 has 15 residues. Per germline, CDR1 SGHRS and CDR2 YFSETQ. Trimming cost V 7 bases and J 2 bases, with 16 bases left between them. The CDR3 DNA is TGCGCCAGCTCGCTTGGTTCAGGGGGCAATCAGCCCCAGCATTTT. This codes for CASSLGSGGNQPQHF.

Notes on this clonotype: This beta chain represents an off-target read in a library built for alpha chains; its size is of limited meaning. This chain links TRBV19 with TRBJ2-7; D not resolved. Per germline, CDR1 LNHDA and CDR2 SQIVND (reference sequence). V lost 3 bases and J 3 bases, leaving 12 bases between the germline ends. The CDR3 covers 14 residues. The CDR3 nucleotides read TGTGCCAGTAGTATGGGTAGGCAAAACTACGAGCAGTACTTC. Translated: CASSMGRQNYEQYF.

A remark on this clonotype: Since the library was made to target alpha chains, this beta chain is a stray read and its abundance is not meaningful. The gene calls are TRBV7-9 and TRBJ2-7; D ambiguous. The germline V and J ends were trimmed by 1 base and 8 bases, with 9 bases remaining between them. Looked up from germline, CDR1 is SEHNR and CDR2 is FQNEAQ (reference sequence). This CDR3 contains 12 residues. The DNA for the CDR3 is TGTGCCAGCAGCTTAGATTCCGGGCAGCAGTACTTC. Protein: CASSLDSGQQYF.

There are a few counts of this clonotype. Because this beta chain is a stray read in a library intended to capture alpha chains, its abundance should not be given much weight. The rearrangement joins TRBV2 to TRBJ2-7; D not certain. Germline CDR1 and CDR2: SNHLY and FYNNEI. The CDR3 runs to 10 residues. Trimming removed 4 bases at V and 4 bases at J, with 2 bases between. CDR3: CASSAYEQYV. DNA of the CDR3: TGTGCCAGCAGTGCTTACGAGCAGTACGTC.

As for this clonotype: Little can be read into the size of this beta chain, an off-target read in a library designed for alpha chains. This sequence joins TRBV29-1 and TRBJ1-6; D gene unclear. Trimming removed 4 bases at V and 8 bases at J, with 12 bases between. CDR1 and CDR2 from the germline V gene are SQVTM and ANQGSEA. The CDR3 length is 13 residues. CDR3 sequence (DNA): TGCAGCGTTGCCGACCCGGCGGATTCACCCCTCCACTTT. This sequence encodes CSVADPADSPLHF.

With respect to this clonotype: With the library built for alpha chains, this beta chain is off target and its frequency is not meaningful. This chain joins TRBV7-9 and TRBJ2-1; TRBD1 matches at 9 bases. Germline-derived CDR1 and CDR2 are SEHNR and FQNEAQ (reference sequence). The ends lost 3 bases at V and 5 bases at J; junction bases unmatched: 20. CDR3 length: 20 residues. The CDR3: CASSLFRFHQPGQGNNEQFF. The DNA of the CDR3 is TGTGCCAGCAGCTTGTTTCGTTTCCATCAACCGGGACAGGGAAACAATGAGCAGTTCTTC.

This clonotype was detected a few times. The library was designed around alpha chains, so this beta chain is a stray read whose abundance carries little weight. The rearrangement links TRBV7-9 to TRBJ2-1; D uncertain. V was pared by 5 bases and J by 0 bases, with 11 bases between. Germline CDR1 reads SEHNR; CDR2 reads FQNEAQ (reference sequence). This CDR3 spans 15 amino acids. In DNA form, the CDR3 reads TGTGCCAGCAGCCAGGCCCGCCGCTCCTACAATGAGCAGTTCTTC. Translated: CASSQARRSYNEQFF.

This clonotype turned up a few times. Since it is a stray read in a library aimed at alpha chains, this beta chain has a size that is not meaningful. The chain carries TRBV10-3 and TRBJ2-1; 9 bases match TRBD2. With 4 bases clipped from V and 0 bases from J, the junction kept 4 bases outside the gene matches. Germline V lookup: CDR1 ENHRY, CDR2 SYGVKD. The CDR3 loop spans 16 amino acids. The CDR3: CAISGLAGVSYNEQFF. The CDR3 DNA follows: TGTGCCATCAGTGGTTTAGCGGGGGTCTCCTACAATGAGCAGTTCTTC.

As for this clonotype: This beta chain turned up in a library designed for alpha chains; as an off-target read, its abundance says little. The CDR3 protein is CASSVSGASGDNEQFF. The CDR3 DNA is TGTGCCAGCAGCGTATCTGGGGCTAGCGGGGACAATGAGCAGTTCTTC. V is TRBV9 and J is TRBJ2-1; 9 bases align to TRBD2. The CDR3 has 16 residues. V lost 1 base to trimming and J lost 5 bases; unmatched junction nucleotides: 7. Looked up from germline, CDR1 is SGDLS and CDR2 is YYNGEE. Combining the CDR3 with reference TRBV9 and TRBJ2-1 gives the whole variable domain DSGVTQTPKHLITATGQRVTLRCSPRSGDLSVYWYQQSLDQGLQFLIQYYNGEERAKGNILERFSAQQFPDLHSELNLSSLELGDSALYFCASSVSGASGDNEQFFGPGTRLTVL.

About this clonotype: This beta chain is a stray sequence in a library constructed for alpha chains; its clone size is not meaningful. V and J are TRBV12-3 or TRBV12-4 and TRBJ2-1; TRBD1 matches 11 bases. V shed 6 bases, J shed 8 bases, and the junction held 3 bases outside the gene matches. The CDR3 extends over 13 amino acids. DNA of the CDR3: TGTGCCAGCAGAGGACAGGGGGCTGATGAGCAGTTCTTC. Its protein product is CASRGQGADEQFF.

About this clonotype: This beta chain turned up in a library designed for alpha chains; as an off-target read, its abundance says little. The chain joins TRBV20-1 to TRBJ2-7; 8 bases agree with TRBD2. This CDR3 contains 15 residues. The junction had 11 bases not matched to a gene; V was cut back by 3 bases and J by 4 bases. CDR1 DFQATT and CDR2 SNEGSKA come from the germline V gene (reference sequence). CDR3 bases: TGCAGTGCTAGCGACCGGCGGGAGGCCACTTACGAGCAGTACTTC. Translation gives CSASDRREATYEQYF.

This clonotype was counted a few times. This beta chain slipped into a library made for alpha chains as a stray read, so its size is not meaningful. This rearrangement joins TRBV7-9 to TRBJ2-2; D not resolved. The CDR3 length is 14 residues. Trimming stripped 5 bases from V and 5 bases from J, with 12 bases between. CDR1 is SEHNR and CDR2 is FQNEAQ in the germline V gene (reference sequence). The CDR3 DNA reads as TGTGCCAGCAGCCTATGGGGAAATACCGGGGAGCTGTTTTTT. It translates to CASSLWGNTGELFF.

As regards this clonotype: Within a library made for alpha chains, this beta chain is off target, and its count is uninformative. The chain carries TRBV6-5 and TRBJ2-5, with D unclear. This CDR3 contains 13 residues. The germline V gene encodes CDR1 MNHEY and CDR2 SVGAGI. V gave up 2 bases and J gave up 4 bases, with 8 bases separating them. The CDR3 here is CASSYLSGETQYF. As DNA, the CDR3 is TGTGCCAGCAGTTACCTCTCAGGAGAGACCCAGTACTTC.

This clonotype was counted a few times. This beta chain is off target for a library built for alpha chains, so its abundance means little. The genes are TRBV27 and TRBJ2-7; D perhaps matches TRBD2 (5 bases). Trimming took off 5 bases at V and 3 bases at J, with 14 bases between the two ends. Germline V gene data show CDR1 as MNHEY and CDR2 as SMNVEV (reference sequence). This CDR3 is built from 14 residues. The CDR3 loop is CASSPSRANYEQYF. The CDR3 region has the DNA TGTGCCAGCAGTCCCTCGAGGGCTAACTACGAGCAGTACTTC.

On this clonotype: With the library built for alpha chains, this beta chain is off target and its frequency is not meaningful. The V gene is TRBV29-1, the J gene TRBJ2-3; D is undetermined. The CDR3 is 12 residues long. Per germline, CDR1 SQVTM and CDR2 ANQGSEA. Trimming removed 8 bases from V and 1 base from J, with 10 bases in between. CDR3 in amino acids: CSSQSGTDTQYF. CDR3 coding DNA: TGCAGCTCACAATCCGGCACAGATACGCAGTATTTT.